This entry lists 19 T cell receptor beta chains sequenced from one sample in a study of blood T cell repertoires in COVID-19. The protocol was immunoSEQ multiplex PCR, while the TCRdb copy is restricted to in-frame clones and leaves out a portion. The sample includes 110,000 or so clones, 70% to 90% seen only once; the top ten take 8.4%. The material sequenced was peripheral blood. The origin of the receptors is a woman between 65 and 79 years old who had recovered from COVID-19.

The chain employs TRBV10-3 and TRBJ2-7, with 11 bases fitting TRBD2. CDR3 size: 16 residues. Germline lookup yields CDR1 ENHRY and CDR2 SYGVKD. The J segment lost 4 bases and the V segment lost 10 bases, leaving 15 bases of the junction unmatched. The CDR3 here is CATGGLAGGPGYEQYF. CDR3 nucleotide sequence: TGTGCCACCGGAGGGTTAGCGGGAGGGCCGGGGTACGAGCAGTACTTC.

The rearrangement uses TRBV21-1 and TRBJ2-7; no check of the table's D call, TRBD2, against the DNA was made. TRBV21-1 is a documented pseudogene. The CDR3 extends over 17 amino acids. CDR3 coding DNA: TGTGCCAGCAGCAAAACCCTGCCCAGGCTAGCGGGGGACGAGCAGTACTTC. This gives the protein CASSKTLPRLAGDEQYF.

The chain carries TRBV4-1 and TRBJ2-2; the match to TRBD1 covers 9 bases. This CDR3 has 15 residues. V was pared by 4 bases and J by 7 bases, with 7 bases of the junction left unmatched. Germline assignment: CDR1 MGHRA and CDR2 YSYEKL. Written as DNA, the CDR3 is TGCGCCAGCAGCCGGGCACAGGGGGCGGACGGGGAGCTGTTTTTT. Encoded protein: CASSRAQGADGELFF.

The chain is built from TRBV6-1 and TRBJ2-5; D is possibly TRBD1 (7 bases). The V end lost 3 bases, the J end lost 2 bases, and 13 bases lay between the germline ends. Per germline, CDR1 MNHNS and CDR2 SASEGT. The CDR3 is 15 residues long. CDR3 sequence (DNA): TGTGCCAGCAGTGACGCGTCAGGGGGGCAAGAGACCCAGTACTTC. The encoded protein is CASSDASGGQETQYF.

The chain couples TRBV9 to TRBJ1-3; D uncertain. The germline gives CDR1 SGDLS, CDR2 YYNGEE. The V gene lost 4 bases and the J gene lost 0 bases, with 8 bases spanning the gap. The CDR3 runs to 14 residues. CDR3 in amino acids: CASSLGSSGNTIYF. CDR3 DNA sequence: TGTGCCAGCAGCCTCGGGAGCTCTGGAAACACCATATATTTT.

The genes are TRBV7-6 and TRBJ2-2; D is unresolved. Germline V gene data show CDR1 as SGHVS and CDR2 as FNYEAQ. V was trimmed by 3 bases and J by 2 bases, leaving 10 bases between them. The CDR3 length is 15 residues. Written as DNA, the CDR3 is TGTGCCAGCAGCTTGCTGAGCGTAAACACCGGGGAGCTGTTTTTT. Translated, it gives CASSLLSVNTGELFF.

The J gene is TRBJ2-7, the V gene TRBV7-2, with 8 nucleotides matching TRBD2. This CDR3 is 15 amino acids long. CDR1 is SGHTA, CDR2 FQGNSA, per germline. V gave up 1 base and J gave up 2 bases; unmatched junction bases: 4. CDR3 amino acids: CASSLVRRGAYEQYF. CDR3 in DNA: TGTGCCAGCAGCTTAGTTCGGCGGGGGGCCTACGAGCAGTACTTC.

This chain uses TRBV3-1 (or the pseudogene TRBV3-2) with TRBJ2-2, with TRBD2 matching over 11 bases. The germline gives CDR1 LGHDT, CDR2 YNNKEL (reference sequence). The CDR3 loop spans 18 amino acids. V lost 7 bases, J lost 7 bases, and 17 bases stayed unmatched. CDR3 loop: CASKGGASGRTAFGELFF. The CDR3 nucleotides read TGTGCCAGCAAGGGGGGGGCTAGCGGGAGGACGGCGTTCGGGGAGCTGTTTTTT.

This clone was counted only a few times. The chain combines TRBV30 with TRBJ2-2; weak D call: TRBD1 (5 bases). The CDR3 has 13 amino acids. V was shortened by 5 bases and J by 7 bases, with 14 bases between the two germline ends. The germline CDR1 and CDR2 sequences are GTSNPN and SVGIG (reference sequence). CDR3 loop: CAWGAARGGELFF. The CDR3, as DNA: TGTGCCTGGGGAGCTGCAAGGGGCGGGGAGCTGTTTTTT.

For this clone: At one of its ends the junction is not consistent with the germline gene, which may arise from a read error. The V and J genes are TRBV3-1 (or the pseudogene TRBV3-2) and TRBJ1-4; D may be TRBD1 (5 bases). This CDR3 is built from 13 residues. Germline V gene sequence: CDR1 LGHDT, CDR2 YNNKEL (reference sequence). The CDR3 sequence is CASSPTHRDLRIF. The CDR3 DNA reads as TGTGCCAGCAGCCCTACCCACCGGGACTTACGGATTTTT.

J is TRBJ2-3 and V is TRBV4-2; 7 bases are shared with TRBD2. With V trimmed by 4 bases and J by 6 bases, 7 bases remained unmatched. The CDR3 is made up of 14 amino acids. Per the germline V gene, CDR1 is LGHNA and CDR2 is YNFKEQ. CDR3 sequence (DNA): TGTGCCAGCAGCCCGGGGGGACTTTCGGATACGCAGTATTTT. This gives the protein CASSPGGLSDTQYF.

This clone showed up just once. One end of the junction is discordant with germline, which a read error may explain. The CDR3 is CASSYYRGTDSPLHF. The CDR3 nucleotides read TGTGCCAGCAGCTACTACAGGGGGACGGATTCACCCCTCCACTTT. The chain links TRBV6-2 or TRBV6-3 to TRBJ1-6; 8 nucleotides line up with TRBD1. The CDR3 has 15 amino acids. The germline V gene encodes CDR1 MNHEY and CDR2 SVGEGT.

The chain links TRBV19 to TRBJ1-1; D is perhaps TRBD1 (5 bases). Germline V gene data show CDR1 as LNHDA and CDR2 as SQIVND (reference sequence). The CDR3 is made up of 14 amino acids. Trimming removed 5 bases at V and 4 bases at J, with 14 bases between. CDR3: CASSAHRSGTEAFF. Here the CDR3 DNA reads TGTGCCAGTAGTGCCCACAGGAGTGGCACTGAAGCTTTCTTT.

This chain links TRBV28 with TRBJ2-2; tentatively, D is TRBD2 (5 bases). Germline V gives CDR1 MDHEN, CDR2 SYDVKM. V was cut by 2 bases and J by 0 bases, with 16 bases left in between. The CDR3 extends over 18 amino acids. The CDR3 nucleotides read TGTGCCAGCAGTTTAGGGTGGTACTTCGGGGCGAACACCGGGGAGCTGTTTTTT. This gives the protein CASSLGWYFGANTGELFF.

The rearrangement joins TRBV5-4 to TRBJ1-1; D might be TRBD1 (6 bases). Trimming took 3 bases from V and 4 from J, leaving 16 bases between them. CDR3 length equals 15 residues. Per the germline V gene, CDR1 is SGHNT and CDR2 is YYREEE (reference sequence). The CDR3: CASSWTQTGLTEAFF. The CDR3 DNA sequence: TGTGCCAGCAGCTGGACCCAGACAGGTCTCACTGAAGCTTTCTTT.

The chain combines TRBV11-2 with TRBJ2-1, with D hard to call. Per germline, CDR1 SGHAT and CDR2 FQNNGV. With 5 bases removed from V and 6 bases from J, the gap between germline ends came to 14 bases. The CDR3 sequence is 14 residues long. The CDR3 loop is CASSPHLWANEQFF. The CDR3 coding sequence is TGTGCCAGCAGCCCACATCTCTGGGCCAATGAGCAGTTCTTC.

V and J are TRBV5-1 and TRBJ2-3, with D maybe TRBD2 (6 bases). CDR3 length: 15 amino acids. Germline lookup yields CDR1 SGHRS and CDR2 YFSETQ. The ends were cut back, 2 bases at V and 1 base at J, with 11 bases in the middle. CDR3 protein: CASSFRLGGTDTQYF. The CDR3 nucleotides read TGCGCCAGCAGCTTCCGACTAGGGGGCACAGATACGCAGTATTTT.

Here the CDR3 reads CASSFPTGGNEQFF. In DNA, the CDR3 is TGTGCCAGCAGCTTTCCAACGGGGGGCAATGAGCAGTTCTTC. V is TRBV5-4 and J is TRBJ2-1, with 7 bases lining up with TRBD2. This CDR3 has 14 residues. J was trimmed by 6 bases and V by 2 bases; bases with no gene match: 5. Germline V gene data show CDR1 as SGHNT and CDR2 as YYREEE (reference sequence). Full variable domain (remainder filled in from reference TRBV5-4 and TRBJ2-1): ETGVTQSPTHLIKTRGQQVTLRCSSQSGHNTVSWYQQALGQGPQFIFQYYREEENGRGNFPPRFSGLQFPNYSSELNVNALELDDSALYLCASSFPTGGNEQFFGPGTRLTVL.

V is TRBV9 and J is TRBJ2-3; possibly TRBD1 for D (6 bases). CDR1 and CDR2 (germline): SGDLS, YYNGEE. CDR3 length: 14 residues. Trimming took off 4 bases at V and 6 bases at J, with 15 bases between the two ends. CDR3 DNA sequence: TGTGCCAGCAGCCTCATCTACCAGGGGGATACGCAGTATTTT. Its protein is CASSLIYQGDTQYF. Full variable domain (rest looked up from reference TRBV9 and TRBJ2-3): DSGVTQTPKHLITATGQRVTLRCSPRSGDLSVYWYQQSLDQGLQFLIQYYNGEERAKGNILERFSAQQFPDLHSELNLSSLELGDSALYFCASSLIYQGDTQYFGPGTRLTVL.